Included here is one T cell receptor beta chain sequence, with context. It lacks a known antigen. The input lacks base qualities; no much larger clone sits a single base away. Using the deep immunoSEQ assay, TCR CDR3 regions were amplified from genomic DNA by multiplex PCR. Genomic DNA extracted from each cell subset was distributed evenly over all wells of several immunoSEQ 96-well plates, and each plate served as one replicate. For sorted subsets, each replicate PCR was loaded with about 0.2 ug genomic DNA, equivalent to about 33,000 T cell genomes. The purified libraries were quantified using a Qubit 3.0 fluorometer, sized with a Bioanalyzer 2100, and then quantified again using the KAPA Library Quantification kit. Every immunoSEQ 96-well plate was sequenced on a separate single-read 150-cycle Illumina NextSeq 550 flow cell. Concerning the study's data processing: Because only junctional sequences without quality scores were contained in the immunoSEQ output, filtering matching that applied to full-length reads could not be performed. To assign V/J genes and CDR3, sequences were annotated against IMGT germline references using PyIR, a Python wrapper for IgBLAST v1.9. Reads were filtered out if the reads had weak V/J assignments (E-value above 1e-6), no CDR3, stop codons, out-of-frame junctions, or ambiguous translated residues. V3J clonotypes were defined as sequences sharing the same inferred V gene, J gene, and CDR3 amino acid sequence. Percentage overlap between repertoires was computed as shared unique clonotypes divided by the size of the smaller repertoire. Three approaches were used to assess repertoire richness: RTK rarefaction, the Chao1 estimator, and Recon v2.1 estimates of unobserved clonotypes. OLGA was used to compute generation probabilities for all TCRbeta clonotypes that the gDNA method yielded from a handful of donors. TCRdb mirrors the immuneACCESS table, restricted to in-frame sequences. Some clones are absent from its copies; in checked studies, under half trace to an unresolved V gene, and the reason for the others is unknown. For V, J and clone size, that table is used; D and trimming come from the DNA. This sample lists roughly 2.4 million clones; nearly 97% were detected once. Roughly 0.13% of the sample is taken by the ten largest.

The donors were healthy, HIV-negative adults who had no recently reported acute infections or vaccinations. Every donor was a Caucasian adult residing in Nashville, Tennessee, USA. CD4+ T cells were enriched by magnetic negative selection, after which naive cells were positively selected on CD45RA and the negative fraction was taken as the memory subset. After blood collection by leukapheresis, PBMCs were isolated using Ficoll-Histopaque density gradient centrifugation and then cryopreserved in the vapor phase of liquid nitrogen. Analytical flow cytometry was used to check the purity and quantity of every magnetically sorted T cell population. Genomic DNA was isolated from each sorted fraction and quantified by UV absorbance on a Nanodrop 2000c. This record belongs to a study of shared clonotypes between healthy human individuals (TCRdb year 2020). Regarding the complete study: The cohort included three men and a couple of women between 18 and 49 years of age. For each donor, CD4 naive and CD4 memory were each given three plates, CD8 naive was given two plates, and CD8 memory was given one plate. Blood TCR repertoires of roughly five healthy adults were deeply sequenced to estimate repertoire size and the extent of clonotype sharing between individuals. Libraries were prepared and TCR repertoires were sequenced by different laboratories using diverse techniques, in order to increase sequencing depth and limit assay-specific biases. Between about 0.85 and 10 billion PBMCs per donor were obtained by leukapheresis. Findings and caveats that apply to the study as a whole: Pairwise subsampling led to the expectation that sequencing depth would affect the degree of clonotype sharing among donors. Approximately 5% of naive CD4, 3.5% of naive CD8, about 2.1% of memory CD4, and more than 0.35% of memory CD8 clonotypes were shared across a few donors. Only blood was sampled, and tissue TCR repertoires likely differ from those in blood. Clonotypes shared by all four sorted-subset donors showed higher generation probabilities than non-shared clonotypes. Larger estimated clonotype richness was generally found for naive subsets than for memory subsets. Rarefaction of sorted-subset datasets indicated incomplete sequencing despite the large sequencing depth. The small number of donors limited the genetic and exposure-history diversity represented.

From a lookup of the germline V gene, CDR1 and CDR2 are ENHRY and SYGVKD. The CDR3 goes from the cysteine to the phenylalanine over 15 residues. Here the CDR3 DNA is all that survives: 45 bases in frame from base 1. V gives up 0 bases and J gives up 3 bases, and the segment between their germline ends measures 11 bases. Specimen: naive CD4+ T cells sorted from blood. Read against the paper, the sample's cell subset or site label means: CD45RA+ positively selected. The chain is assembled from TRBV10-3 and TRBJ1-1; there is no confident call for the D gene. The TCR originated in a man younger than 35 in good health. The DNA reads TGTGCCATCAGTGAGTCGGGTCTTTGGGACACTGAAGCTTTCTTT. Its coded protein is CAISESGLWDTEAFF.